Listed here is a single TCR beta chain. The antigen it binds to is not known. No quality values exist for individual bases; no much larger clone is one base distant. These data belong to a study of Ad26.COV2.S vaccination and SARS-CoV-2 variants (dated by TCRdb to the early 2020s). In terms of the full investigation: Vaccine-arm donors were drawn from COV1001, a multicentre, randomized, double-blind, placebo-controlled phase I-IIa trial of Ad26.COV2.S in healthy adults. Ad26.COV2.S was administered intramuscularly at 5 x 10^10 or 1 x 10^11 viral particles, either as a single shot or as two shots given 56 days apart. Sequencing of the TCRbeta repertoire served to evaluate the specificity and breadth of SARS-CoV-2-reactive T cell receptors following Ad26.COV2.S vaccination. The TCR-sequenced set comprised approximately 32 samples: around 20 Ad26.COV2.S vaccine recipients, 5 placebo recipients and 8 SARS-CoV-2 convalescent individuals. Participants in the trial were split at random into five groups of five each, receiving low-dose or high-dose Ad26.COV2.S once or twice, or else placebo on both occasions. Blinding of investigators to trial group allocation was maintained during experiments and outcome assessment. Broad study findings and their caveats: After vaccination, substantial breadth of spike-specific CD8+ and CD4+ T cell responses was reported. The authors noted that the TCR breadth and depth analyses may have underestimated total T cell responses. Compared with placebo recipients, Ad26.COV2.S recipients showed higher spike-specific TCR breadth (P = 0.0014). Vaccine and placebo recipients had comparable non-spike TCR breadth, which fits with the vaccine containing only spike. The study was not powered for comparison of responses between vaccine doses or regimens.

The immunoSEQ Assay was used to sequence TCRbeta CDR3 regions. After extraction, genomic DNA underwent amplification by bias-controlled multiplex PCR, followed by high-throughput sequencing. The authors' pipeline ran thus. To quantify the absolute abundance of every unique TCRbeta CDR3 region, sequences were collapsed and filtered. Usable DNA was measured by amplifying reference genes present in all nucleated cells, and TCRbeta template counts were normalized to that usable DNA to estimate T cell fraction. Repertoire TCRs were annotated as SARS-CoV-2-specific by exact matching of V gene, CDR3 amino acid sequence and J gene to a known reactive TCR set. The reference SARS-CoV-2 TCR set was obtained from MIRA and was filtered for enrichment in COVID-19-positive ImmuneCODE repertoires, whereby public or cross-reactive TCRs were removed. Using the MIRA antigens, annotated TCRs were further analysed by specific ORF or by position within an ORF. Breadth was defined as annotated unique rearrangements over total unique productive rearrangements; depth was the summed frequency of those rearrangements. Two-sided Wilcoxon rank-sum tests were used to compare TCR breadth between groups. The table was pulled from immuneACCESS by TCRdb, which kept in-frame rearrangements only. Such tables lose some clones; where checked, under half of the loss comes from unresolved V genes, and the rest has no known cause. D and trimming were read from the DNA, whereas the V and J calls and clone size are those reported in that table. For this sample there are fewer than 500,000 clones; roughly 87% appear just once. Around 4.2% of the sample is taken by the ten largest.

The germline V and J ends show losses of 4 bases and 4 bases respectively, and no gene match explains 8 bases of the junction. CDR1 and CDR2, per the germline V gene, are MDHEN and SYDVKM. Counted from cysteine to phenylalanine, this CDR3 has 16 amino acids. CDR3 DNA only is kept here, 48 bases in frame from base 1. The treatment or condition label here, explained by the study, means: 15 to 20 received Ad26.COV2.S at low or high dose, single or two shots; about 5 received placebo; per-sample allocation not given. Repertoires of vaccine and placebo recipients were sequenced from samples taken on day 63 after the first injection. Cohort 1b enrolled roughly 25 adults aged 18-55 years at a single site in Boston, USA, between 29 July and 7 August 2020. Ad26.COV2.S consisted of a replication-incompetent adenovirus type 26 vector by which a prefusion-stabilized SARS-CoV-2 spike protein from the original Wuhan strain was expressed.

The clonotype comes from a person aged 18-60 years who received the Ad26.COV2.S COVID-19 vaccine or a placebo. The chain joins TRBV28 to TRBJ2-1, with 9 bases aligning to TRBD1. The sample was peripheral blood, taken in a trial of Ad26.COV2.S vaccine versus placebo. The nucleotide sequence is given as TGTGCCAGCAGTTCGACTCGACAGGGGGGTTACAATGAGCAGTTCTTC. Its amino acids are CASSSTRQGGYNEQFF. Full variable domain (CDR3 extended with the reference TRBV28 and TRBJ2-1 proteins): DVKVTQSSRYLVKRTGEKVFLECVQDMDHENMFWYRQDPGLGLRLIYFSYDVKMKEKGDIPEGYSVSREKKERFSLILESASTNQTSMYLCASSSTRQGGYNEQFFGPGTRLTVL.